The clone carrying this TCR beta chain was detected many times. Researchers tagged individual cDNA molecules with unique molecular identifiers. TCRdb reanalysed the 5' RACE reads using MiXCR and keeps one entry per CDR3 protein. The sample contains roughly 71,000 distinct CDR3 sequences, around 14% of which appear only once. This sample stems from a study of early T cells in non-severe SARS-CoV-2 infection. Between the trimmed V and J ends, which lost 1 base and 9 bases, there was a span of 15 bases. The CDR3 covers 14 residues. Sequencing input: whole blood. This chain joins TRBV12-3 or TRBV12-4 and TRBJ2-5; D may be TRBD2 (6 bases). This TCR was sampled from an adult who was a healthcare worker with PCR-confirmed SARS-CoV-2 infection or an uninfected control (not recorded which). DNA for the CDR3: TGTGCCAGCAGTTTAGATTCAAGTGGGAGGTCCCAGTACTTC. Amino acid sequence: CASSLDSSGRSQYF.